This T cell receptor beta chain emerged from a study of shared clonotypes between healthy human individuals. Only in-frame clones appear in the TCRdb table, and some are missing; sequencing was by immunoSEQ multiplex PCR. The profile covers a few hundred thousand clones, with around 95% appearing a single time and over 0.09% taken by the ten largest. The sample holds one count of this clone. Trimming cost V 2 bases and J 9 bases; bases outside gene matches: 5. CDR3 length: 14 residues. Germline loops: CDR1 SQVTM, CDR2 ANQGSEA. Positively selected for CCR7, the CD45RO-negative cells used as naive CD8 cells excluded terminally differentiated effector memory CD45RA+ cells.

The chain employs TRBV29-1 and TRBJ2-1; TRBD2 matches at 12 bases. The source material was naive CD8+ T cells sorted from blood. The sequence was obtained from a woman under 40 in good health. The CDR3 region has the DNA TGCAGCGTTGAACTAGCGGGAGGGAAAGGTGAGCAGTTCTTC. Translated: CSVELAGGKGEQFF.